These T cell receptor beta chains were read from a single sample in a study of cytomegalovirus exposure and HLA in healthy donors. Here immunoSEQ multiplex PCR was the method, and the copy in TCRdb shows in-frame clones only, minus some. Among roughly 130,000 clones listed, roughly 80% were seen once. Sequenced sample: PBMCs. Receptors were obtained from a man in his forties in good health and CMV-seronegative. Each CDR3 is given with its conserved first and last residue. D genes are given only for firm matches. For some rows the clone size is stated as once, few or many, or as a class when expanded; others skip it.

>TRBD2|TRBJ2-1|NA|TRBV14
CASSRGLAVNSYNEQFF
TGTGCCAGCAGCCGAGGACTAGCGGTAAACTCCTACAATGAGCAGTTCTTC
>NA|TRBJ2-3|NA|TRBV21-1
CASSSEGQGADTQYF
TGTGCCAGCAGCAGCGAGGGACAGGGGGCAGATACGCAGTATTTT
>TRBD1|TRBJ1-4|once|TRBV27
CASSPTTGGREKLFF
TGTGCCAGCAGTCCGACGACAGGGGGGCGCGAAAAACTGTTTTTT
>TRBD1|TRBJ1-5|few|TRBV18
CASSGGTGALASNQPQHF
TGTGCCAGCTCAGGGGGGACAGGGGCTTTGGCGAGCAATCAGCCCCAGCATTTT
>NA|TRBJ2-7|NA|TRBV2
CASSPLENEQYF
TGTGCCAGCAGTCCTCTCGAGAACGAGCAGTACTTC
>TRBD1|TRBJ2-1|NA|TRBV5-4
CASSLGTGLNEQFF
TGTGCCAGCAGCCTAGGGACAGGGTTGAATGAGCAGTTCTTC
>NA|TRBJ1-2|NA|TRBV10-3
CAISEFPGDDYGYTF
TGTGCCATCAGTGAGTTCCCAGGGGACGACTATGGCTACACCTTC
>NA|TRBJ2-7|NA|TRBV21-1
CASSSTGTSGRETYEQYF
TGTGCCAGCAGCTCCACCGGGACTAGCGGGAGGGAGACCTACGAGCAGTACTTC
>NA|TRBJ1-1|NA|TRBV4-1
CASRTDSGPHMNTEAFF
TGCGCCAGCAGAACCGACAGCGGGCCGCACATGAACACTGAAGCTTTCTTT
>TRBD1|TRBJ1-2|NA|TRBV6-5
CASSRTGPDGYTF
TGTGCCAGCAGCCGGACAGGACCGGATGGCTACACCTTC
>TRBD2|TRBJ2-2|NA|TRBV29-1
CSVSGTKSGELFF
TGCAGCGTTAGTGGGACTAAGTCCGGGGAGCTGTTTTTT
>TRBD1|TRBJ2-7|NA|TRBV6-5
CASSYSQGAYEQYF
TGTGCCAGCAGTTACTCTCAGGGGGCCTACGAGCAGTACTTC
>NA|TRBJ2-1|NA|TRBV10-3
CAISERSLSEQFF
TGTGCCATCAGTGAGAGGAGCTTGAGTGAGCAGTTCTTC
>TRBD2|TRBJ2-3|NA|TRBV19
CASIPIGGDTQYF
TGTGCCAGTATCCCTATCGGGGGGGATACGCAGTATTTT
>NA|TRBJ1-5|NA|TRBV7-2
CASSPSSGEQPQHF
TGTGCCAGCAGCCCATCTTCAGGGGAACAGCCCCAGCATTTT
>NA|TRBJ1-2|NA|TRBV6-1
CASSELRGRDGYTF
TGTGCCAGCAGTGAACTTAGGGGCAGGGATGGCTACACCTTC
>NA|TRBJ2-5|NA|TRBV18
CASSSLAALGERTQYF
TGTGCCAGCTCGTCGCTAGCAGCCCTAGGAGAGAGGACCCAGTACTTC
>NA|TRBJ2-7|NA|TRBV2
CASSAGQNPYEQYF
TGTGCCAGCAGTGCCGGACAGAACCCCTACGAGCAGTACTTC
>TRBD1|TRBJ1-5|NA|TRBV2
CASTTGNSNQPQHF
TGTGCCAGCACGACAGGGAATAGCAATCAGCCCCAGCATTTT
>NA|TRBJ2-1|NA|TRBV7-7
CASVTSFGTKSYNEQFF
TGTGCCAGCGTCACTAGCTTCGGGACGAAGTCCTACAATGAGCAGTTCTTC
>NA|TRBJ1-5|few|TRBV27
CASRLTWAQPQHF
TGTGCCAGCAGACTCACGTGGGCTCAGCCCCAGCATTTT
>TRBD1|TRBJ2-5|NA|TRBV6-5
CASSYSETGIGETQYF
TGTGCCAGCAGTTACTCGGAGACAGGGATTGGAGAGACCCAGTACTTC
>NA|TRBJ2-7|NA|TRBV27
CASSRDTLYEQYF
TGTGCCAGCAGTCGGGACACCCTCTACGAGCAGTACTTC
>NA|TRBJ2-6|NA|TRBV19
CASSLISTDSGANVLTF
TGTGCCAGTAGTCTCATTTCAACTGACTCTGGGGCCAACGTCCTGACTTTC
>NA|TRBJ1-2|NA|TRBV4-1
CASSQDFTPNYGYTF
TGCGCCAGCAGCCAAGACTTTACACCTAACTATGGCTACACCTTC
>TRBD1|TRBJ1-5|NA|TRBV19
CASSLSRDRVGQPQHF
TGTGCCAGTAGTTTGTCCCGGGACAGGGTTGGACAGCCCCAGCATTTT
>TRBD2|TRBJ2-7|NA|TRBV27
CASSGGRDPYEQYF
TGTGCCAGCAGCGGCGGGAGGGATCCCTACGAGCAGTACTTC
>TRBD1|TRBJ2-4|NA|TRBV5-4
CASSDRDRNIQYF
TGTGCCAGCAGCGACAGGGATCGGAACATTCAGTACTTC
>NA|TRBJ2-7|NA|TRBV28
CASSFGLSYEQYF
TGTGCCAGCAGTTTTGGCCTTTCCTACGAGCAGTACTTC
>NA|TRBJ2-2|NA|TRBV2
CASSEQGPNTGELFF
TGTGCCAGCAGTGAACAGGGTCCGAACACCGGGGAGCTGTTTTTT
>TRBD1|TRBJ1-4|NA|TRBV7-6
CASSPTGTGTRKLFF
TGTGCCAGCAGCCCCACCGGGACAGGAACGAGAAAACTGTTTTTT
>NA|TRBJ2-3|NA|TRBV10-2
CASSESAGGTQYF
TGCGCCAGCAGTGAGTCCGCCGGGGGTACGCAGTATTTT
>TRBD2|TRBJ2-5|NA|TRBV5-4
CASSFDPPGLERETQYF
TGTGCCAGCAGCTTCGATCCCCCGGGACTAGAAAGGGAGACCCAGTACTTC
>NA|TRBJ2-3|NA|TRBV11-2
CASSLGHSTDTQYF
TGTGCCAGCAGCTTGGGACATAGCACAGATACGCAGTATTTT
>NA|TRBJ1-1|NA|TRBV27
CASRDRPNTEAFF
TGTGCCAGCAGAGACAGGCCGAACACTGAAGCTTTCTTT
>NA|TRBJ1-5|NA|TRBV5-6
CASSLSPRGDQPQHF
TGTGCCAGCAGCTTGTCCCCCAGGGGCGATCAGCCCCAGCATTTT
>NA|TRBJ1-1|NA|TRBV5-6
CASRQTGLNTEAFF
TGTGCCAGCAGACAGACAGGCTTGAACACTGAAGCTTTCTTT
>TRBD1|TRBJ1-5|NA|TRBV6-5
CASSYSGTGDQPQHF
TGTGCCAGCAGTTACTCTGGGACAGGGGACCAGCCCCAGCATTTT
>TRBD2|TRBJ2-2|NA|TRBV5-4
CASTLGGGTGELFF
TGTGCCAGCACCCTGGGGGGGGGCACCGGGGAGCTGTTTTTT
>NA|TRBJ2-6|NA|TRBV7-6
CASSNGGTSGANVLTF
TGTGCCAGCAGTAATGGGGGGACCTCTGGGGCCAACGTCCTGACTTTC
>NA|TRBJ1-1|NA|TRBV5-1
CASSFVGSDTEAFF
TGCGCCAGCAGCTTTGTAGGGAGTGACACTGAAGCTTTCTTT
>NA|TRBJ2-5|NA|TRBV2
CASSEARSQETQYF
TGTGCCAGCAGTGAAGCGCGTAGCCAAGAGACCCAGTACTTC
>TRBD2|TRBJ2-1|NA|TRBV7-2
CASSSTPGLSLVF
TGTGCCAGCAGCTCGACACCGGGACTATCCCTCGTCTTC
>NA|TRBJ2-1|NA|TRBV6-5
CASSYGQMQFF
TGTGCCAGCAGTTACGGGCAGATGCAGTTCTTC
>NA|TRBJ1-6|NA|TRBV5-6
CASSRGGHSPLHF
TGTGCCAGCAGCCGCGGGGGGCATTCACCCCTCCACTTT
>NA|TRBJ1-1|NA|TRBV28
CASSSPSGGGNTEAFF
TGTGCCAGCAGTTCCCCGTCGGGAGGGGGGAACACTGAAGCTTTCTTT
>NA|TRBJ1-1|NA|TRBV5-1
CASSLVLGGESEAFF
TGCGCCAGCAGCTTGGTGCTTGGGGGCGAGAGTGAAGCTTTCTTT
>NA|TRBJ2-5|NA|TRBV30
CAWSNREATQYF
TGTGCCTGGAGTAACAGGGAAGCAACCCAGTACTTC
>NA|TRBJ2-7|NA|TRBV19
CASSKFVDRGYEQYF
TGTGCCAGTAGTAAATTCGTGGACAGAGGATACGAGCAGTACTTC
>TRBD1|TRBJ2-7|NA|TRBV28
CASSLWGTGNYEQYF
TGTGCCAGCAGTTTATGGGGGACAGGGAACTACGAGCAGTACTTC
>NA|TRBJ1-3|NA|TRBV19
CASSTAGLGNTIYF
TGTGCCAGTAGTACCGCGGGGCTAGGAAACACCATATATTTT
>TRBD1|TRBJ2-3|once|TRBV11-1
CASSLEGQGTDTQYF
TGTGCCAGCAGCTTAGAAGGACAGGGGACAGATACGCAGTATTTT
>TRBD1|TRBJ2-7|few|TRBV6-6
CASTPSGGSYEQYF
TGTGCCAGCACCCCTTCAGGGGGCTCCTACGAGCAGTACTTC